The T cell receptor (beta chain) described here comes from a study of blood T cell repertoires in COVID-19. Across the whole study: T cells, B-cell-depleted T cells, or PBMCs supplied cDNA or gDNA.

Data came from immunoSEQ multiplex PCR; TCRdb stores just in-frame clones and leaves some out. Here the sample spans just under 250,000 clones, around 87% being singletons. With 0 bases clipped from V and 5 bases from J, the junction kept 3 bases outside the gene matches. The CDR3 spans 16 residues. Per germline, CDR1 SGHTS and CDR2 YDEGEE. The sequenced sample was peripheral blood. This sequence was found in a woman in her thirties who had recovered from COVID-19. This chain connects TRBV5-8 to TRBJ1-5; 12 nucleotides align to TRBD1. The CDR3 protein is CASSLGDRGRDQPQHF. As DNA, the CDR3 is TGTGCCAGCAGCTTGGGGGACAGGGGGCGCGATCAGCCCCAGCATTTT.